The 2 T cell receptor beta chains given below trace back to one sample, sequenced in a study of tumor-infiltrating lymphocytes in oesophageal squamous cell carcinoma (TCRdb year 2016). Libraries were built with PCR. These reads were obtained on an Illumina HiSeq 2000. TCRdb reran the public reads through fastp at Q25 and MiXCR, keeping productive beta chains. Each entry merges the rows of one CDR3 protein and shows their most common DNA and genes. The sample table shows about 12,000 distinct CDR3 sequences, and approximately 48% are seen once. The ten largest make up under 30% of the sample. Sequenced: esophageal tumor tissue. The receptors were sampled from a female donor with esophageal squamous cell carcinoma.

This clonotype was recorded a few times. The rearrangement joins TRBV7-9 to TRBJ2-1, with TRBD2 matching over 8 bases. V gave up 5 bases and J gave up 7 bases; unmatched junction bases: 7. The CDR3 is 14 amino acids. Germline V gives CDR1 SEHNR, CDR2 FQNEAQ (reference sequence). CDR3 DNA: TGTGCCAGCAGCCCCAGGACTAGCTTGAATGAGCAGTTCTTC. Its protein product is CASSPRTSLNEQFF.

The chain employs TRBV12-3 or TRBV12-4 and TRBJ2-3; the match to TRBD2 covers 7 bases. The CDR3 contains 16 residues. Trimming took 3 bases from V and 4 from J; bases not matched to a gene: 10. The CDR3 spells CASSFGLVLGPDTQYF. CDR3 DNA: TGTGCCAGCAGTTTCGGACTAGTATTAGGACCAGATACGCAGTATTTT.